The present entry profiles one T cell receptor beta chain with its context. Its antigen is currently not known. Base qualities are not at hand, and no much larger clone is one base apart. Germline trimming: 5 bases from V, 6 bases from J; junction bases outside gene matches: 13. Based on the germline V gene, the CDR1 and CDR2 sequences are SGHTA and FQGTGA. Its CDR3 holds 16 amino acids, cysteine through phenylalanine. Only CDR3 DNA remains: 48 bases, in frame from the first base. This sample is part of a study of T cell responses to AZD1222 COVID-19 vaccine (dated by TCRdb to the early 2020s). Study-wide context: AZD1222 recipients whose second dose came at about 4 weeks and those whose second dose came at about 12 weeks were combined into one group, since spike-specific TCR depth and breadth did not differ between the two schedules. A total of about 250 trial participants underwent TCR sequencing, of whom 207 had received two doses of AZD1222 and around 25 had received two doses of the MenACWY control vaccine. Enrollment into the trials was organized by age into subgroups of 18-55, 56-69 and 70-plus years, and those subgroups contained about 150, 27 and 61 TCR-sequenced participants, respectively. The study at large found these results: The 56-69-year group was small, and its depth increase did not reach significance, likely because of low power. Only five to seven AZD1222 recipients were SARS-CoV-2 seropositive at baseline, limiting conclusions about previously exposed vaccinees. The whole spike protein was spanned by vaccine-associated CD4 TCRs, and dominant responses were seen in regions 160-218 and 743-854. Nearly half of unique spike-specific TCRs reportedly recognized epitopes outside regions mutated in the B.1.351 and B.1.1.7 variants. Because no day 14 peak-response samples were available, repertoires were characterized only after the peak T cell response. Participants were mostly white British, with more females than males. The authors suggested clonal diversity may have been underestimated. A significant rise in spike-specific TCR breadth and depth was observed after two AZD1222 doses relative to day 0 and relative to MenACWY recipients.

The sample's time point label is to be understood as: baseline before first vaccination. Vaccinee samples were obtained from the UK trials COV001 and COV002, which included a single-blind randomized controlled phase 2/3 trial of AZD1222 (ChAdOx1 nCoV-19) in healthy adults. For TCRbeta chain sequencing, PBMC samples were collected from trial participants at day 0 and at day 28 after the second dose. The CDR3 regions of human TCRbeta chains were subjected to immunosequencing. The paper's processing steps were these. TCRs in the repertoires were matched against a reference library of SARS-CoV-2-specific TCRs that had been generated with the MIRA antigen-specificity platform. Breadth was defined as the fraction of unique TCRs that were SARS-CoV-2-associated. Depth was defined as the fraction of total T cells that were SARS-CoV-2-associated. Using the MIRA data, each spike-specific TCR was assigned both to the spike region to which the TCR was reactive and to a CD4 or CD8 class. Log10-transformed breadth and depth values were compared by one-way ANOVA with Sidak's multiple comparisons tests. TCRdb stores this immuneACCESS table with in-frame sequences only. Part of the clones is absent; in the studies checked, under half of the shortfall reflects unresolved V genes, and no reason is known for the rest. The DNA gave D and trimming, while V, J and clone size come from that table. This sample comprises 130,000 or so clones, approximately 94% of them detected only once. Roughly 7.2% of the sample comes from the top ten.

Specimen: peripheral blood, collected on day 0 of AZD1222 vaccination. The sequence links TRBV7-3 to TRBJ1-2, and TRBD1 matches 9 of the central bases. The clonotype comes from an adult in good health. Here is the DNA: TGTGCCAGCAGCCCCGGACCGGGACAGGGTGTTAATGGCTACACCTTC. This codes for CASSPGPGQGVNGYTF. Reference TRBV7-3 and TRBJ1-2 proteins supply the regions before and after the CDR3; the full variable domain is: GAGVSQTPSNKVTEKGKYVELRCDPISGHTALYWYRQSLGQGPEFLIYFQGTGAADDSGLPNDRFFAVRPEGSVSTLKIQRTERGDSAVYLCASSPGPGQGVNGYTFGSGTRLTVV.